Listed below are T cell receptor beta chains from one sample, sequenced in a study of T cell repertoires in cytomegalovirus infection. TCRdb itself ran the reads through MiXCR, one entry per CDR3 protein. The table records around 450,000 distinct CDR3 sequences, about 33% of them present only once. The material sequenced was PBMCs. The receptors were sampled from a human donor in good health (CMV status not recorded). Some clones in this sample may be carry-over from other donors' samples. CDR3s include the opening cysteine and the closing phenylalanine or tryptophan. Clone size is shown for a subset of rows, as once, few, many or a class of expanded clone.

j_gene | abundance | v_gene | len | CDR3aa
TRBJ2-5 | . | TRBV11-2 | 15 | CASRGIAAPQDTQYF
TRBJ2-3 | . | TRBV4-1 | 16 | CASSQASSGFADTQYF
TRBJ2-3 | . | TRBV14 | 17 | CASSPRTGEEAADTQYF
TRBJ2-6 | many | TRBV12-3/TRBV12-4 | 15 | CASNVPGIGANVLTF
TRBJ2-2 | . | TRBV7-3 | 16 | CASSLAGKRNTGELFF
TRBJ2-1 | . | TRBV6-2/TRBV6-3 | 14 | CASSLRQGVDEQFF
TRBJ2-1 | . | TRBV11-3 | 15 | CASSPSGGADNEQFF
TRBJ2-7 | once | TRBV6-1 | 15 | CASMGLSNDRNEQYF
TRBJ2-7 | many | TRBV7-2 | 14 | CASTKGQGHLEQYF
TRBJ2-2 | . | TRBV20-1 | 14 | CSASGQLPTGELFF
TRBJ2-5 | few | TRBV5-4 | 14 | CASSLWTGVETQYF
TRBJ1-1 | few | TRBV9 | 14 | CASSVVERNTEAFF
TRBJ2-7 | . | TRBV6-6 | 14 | CASNRGSSGFEQYF
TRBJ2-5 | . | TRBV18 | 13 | CASWTGTGETQYF
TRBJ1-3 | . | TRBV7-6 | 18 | CASSPRLRAGTLATTIYF
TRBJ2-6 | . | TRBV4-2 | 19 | CASSQDGDQEIPGANVLTF
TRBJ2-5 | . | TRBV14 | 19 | CASSQGGRTSGGRRETQYF
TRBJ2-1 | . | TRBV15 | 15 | CATSRDKEGYNEQFF
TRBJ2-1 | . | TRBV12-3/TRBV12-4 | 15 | CASSLAGDRFNEQFF
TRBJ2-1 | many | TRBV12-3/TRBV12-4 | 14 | CATSALSSYNEQFF
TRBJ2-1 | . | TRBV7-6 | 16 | CASSLPAGGEYNEQFF
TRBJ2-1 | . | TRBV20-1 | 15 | CSAPPGGGSYNEQFF
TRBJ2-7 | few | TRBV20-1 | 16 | CSARAEYGLVSYEQYF
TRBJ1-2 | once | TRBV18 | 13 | CASSPTGAAGYNF
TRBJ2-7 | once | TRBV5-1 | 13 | CASSAAWGDEQYF